This T cell receptor beta chain came from a study of blood T cell repertoires in COVID-19. Trimming left V 6 bases short and J 4 bases short, with 7 bases between. Germline V gene lookup returns CDR1 SNHLY and CDR2 FYNNEI. The CDR3 loop spans 11 amino acids. Some clones are missing from TCRdb's copy, which holds only in-frame ones; the method was immunoSEQ multiplex PCR. The sample shows 380,000 or so clones, 89% of them seen only once. This clonotype was sampled from a man in his forties or fifties with acute or convalescent COVID-19. The chain links TRBV2 to TRBJ2-7; a possible D gene is TRBD1 (5 bases). Source material: peripheral blood. CDR3 nucleotide sequence: TGTGCCAGCAGGACAGCGTACGAGCAGTACTTC. This codes for CASRTAYEQYF.